This T cell receptor beta chain came from a study of blood T cell repertoires in COVID-19 (dated by TCRdb to between 2020 and 2021). General notes on the study: The collaborator samples originated in the United States, Italy and Spain and spanned the acute and convalescent phases of COVID-19. The sample metadata nearly always contained a de-identified subject ID, COVID-19 status, age in years and sex. The dataset comprised deeply sampled blood TCRbeta repertoires from subjects exposed to, actively infected with, or recovered from COVID-19. The repertoires were made available in a free public database intended to serve as a resource for research on the immune response to SARS-CoV-2. Where available, HLA class I and class II types were taken from metadata supplied by the sample provider and were not determined by assay-based typing. The prospective study material was composed of cDNA or gDNA derived from T cells, B-cell-depleted T cells, or PBMCs. Samples were obtained from the ongoing ImmuneRACE study (first 160 participants) and from 1,000 to 1,500 subjects provided by 6 global collaborators.

The immunoSEQ Assay, a bias-controlled multiplex PCR, was used to amplify TCRbeta CDR3 regions from genomic DNA. The study's processing was this. Nucleated cell counts per sample were estimated from amplification of reference gene primers within the assay. Sequence reads were collapsed and filtered to measure the absolute abundance of every unique TCRbeta CDR3 rearrangement. For each sample, productive Simpson clonality was calculated as the square root of Simpson's diversity index over productive rearrangements. The clones in this table, taken by TCRdb from immuneACCESS, are in-frame only. Not every clone is retained; where verified, under half of the shortfall comes from an unresolved V gene, and the cause of the rest is unknown. V and J calls and clone size are given by that table; D and trimming were obtained from the DNA. This sample lists tens of thousands of clones; 75% to 90% were detected once. Roughly 5.9% of the sample is taken by the ten largest.

Clipping removes 8 bases from V and 2 bases from J, with 5 as the unmatched junction base count. The germline V gene yields WSHSY for CDR1 and SAAADI for CDR2. The CDR3 has 13 amino acids, counting the end cysteine and phenylalanine. The sequence is cut down to CDR3 DNA, 39 bases in frame from base 1. As regards this clone: Its antigen specificity is not known. The record has no base qualities; no much larger clone is one base away.

Overall study outcomes, separate from this receptor: The quantity of clinical and demographic metadata differed by source and by participant and was supplied without curation.

Collaborating institutions collected whole blood in K2EDTA tubes following their own protocols. Collaborator samples were shipped for TCRbeta analysis as frozen whole blood, isolated PBMCs, or DNA extracted from either sample type. The chain is assembled from TRBV10-2 and TRBJ2-5, with TRBD2 identical over 7 junction bases. This TCR was sampled from a man aged 50 to 60 with active COVID-19. Sample: peripheral blood. In nucleotide form, the sequence is TGCGCCAGCGAGCGGGACCCACAAGAGACCCAGTACTTC. It translates as CASERDPQETQYF.